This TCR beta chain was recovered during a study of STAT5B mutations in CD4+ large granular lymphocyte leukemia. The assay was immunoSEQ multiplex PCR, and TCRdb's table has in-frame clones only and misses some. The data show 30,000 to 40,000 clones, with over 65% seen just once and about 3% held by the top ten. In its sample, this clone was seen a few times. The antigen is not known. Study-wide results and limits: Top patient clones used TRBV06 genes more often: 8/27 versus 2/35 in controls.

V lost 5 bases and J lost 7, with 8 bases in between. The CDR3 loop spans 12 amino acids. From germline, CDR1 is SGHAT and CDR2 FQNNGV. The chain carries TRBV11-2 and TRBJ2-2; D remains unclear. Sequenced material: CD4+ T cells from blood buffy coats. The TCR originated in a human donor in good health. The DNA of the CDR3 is TGTGCCAGCAGCCTGGACCTCGGGGAGCTGTTTTTT. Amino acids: CASSLDLGELFF.